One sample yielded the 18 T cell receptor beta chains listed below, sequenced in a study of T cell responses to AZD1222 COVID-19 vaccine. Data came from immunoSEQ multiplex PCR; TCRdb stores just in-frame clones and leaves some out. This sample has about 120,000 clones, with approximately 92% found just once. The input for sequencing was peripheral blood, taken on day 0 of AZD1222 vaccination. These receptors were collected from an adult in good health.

CDR3 amino acids: CASSDIGYPEAFF. CDR3 bases: TGTGCCAGCAGTGATATAGGGTACCCTGAAGCTTTCTTT. V is TRBV2 and J is TRBJ1-1; no clear D. Germline-derived CDR1 and CDR2 are SNHLY and FYNNEI. The CDR3 consists of 13 residues. The V end lost 3 bases, the J end lost 6 bases, and 11 bases lay between the germline ends.

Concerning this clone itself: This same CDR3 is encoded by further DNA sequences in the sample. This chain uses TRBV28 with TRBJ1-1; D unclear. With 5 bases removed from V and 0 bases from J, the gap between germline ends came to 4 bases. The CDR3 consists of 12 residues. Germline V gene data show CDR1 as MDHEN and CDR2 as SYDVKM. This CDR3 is CASSLLNTEAFF. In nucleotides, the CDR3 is TGTGCCAGCAGTCTGTTGAACACTGAAGCTTTCTTT.

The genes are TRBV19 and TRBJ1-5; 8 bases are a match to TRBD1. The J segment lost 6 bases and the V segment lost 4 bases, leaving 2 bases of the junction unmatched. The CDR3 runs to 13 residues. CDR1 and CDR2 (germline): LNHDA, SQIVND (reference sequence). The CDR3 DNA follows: TGTGCCAGTAGTACGACAGGGGTTCAGCCCCAGCATTTT. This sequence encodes CASSTTGVQPQHF.

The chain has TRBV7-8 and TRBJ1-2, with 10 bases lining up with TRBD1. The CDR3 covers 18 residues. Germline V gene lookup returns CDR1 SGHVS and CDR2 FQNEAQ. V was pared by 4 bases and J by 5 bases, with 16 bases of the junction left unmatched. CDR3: CASSSRHVPTGGNYGYTF. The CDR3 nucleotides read TGTGCCAGCAGCTCACGTCACGTACCGACAGGGGGCAATTATGGCTACACCTTC.

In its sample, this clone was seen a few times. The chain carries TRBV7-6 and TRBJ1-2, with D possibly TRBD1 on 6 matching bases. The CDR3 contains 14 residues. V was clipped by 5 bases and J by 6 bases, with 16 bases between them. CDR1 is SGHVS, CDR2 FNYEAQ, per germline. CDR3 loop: CASSPGTPGHGYTF. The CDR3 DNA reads TGTGCCAGCAGCCCCGGGACACCGGGTCATGGCTACACCTTC.

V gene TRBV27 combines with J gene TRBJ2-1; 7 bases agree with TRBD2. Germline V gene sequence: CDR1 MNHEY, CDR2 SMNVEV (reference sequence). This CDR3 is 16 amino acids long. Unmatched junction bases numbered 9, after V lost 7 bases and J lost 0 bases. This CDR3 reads CASKPAGESSYNEQFF. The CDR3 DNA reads TGTGCCAGCAAGCCCGCGGGAGAAAGCTCCTACAATGAGCAGTTCTTC.

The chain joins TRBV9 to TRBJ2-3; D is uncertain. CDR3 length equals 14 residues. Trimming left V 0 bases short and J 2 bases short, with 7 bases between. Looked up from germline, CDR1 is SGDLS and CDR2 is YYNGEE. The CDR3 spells CASSVETDTDTQYF. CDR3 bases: TGTGCCAGCAGCGTAGAAACAGACACAGATACGCAGTATTTT.

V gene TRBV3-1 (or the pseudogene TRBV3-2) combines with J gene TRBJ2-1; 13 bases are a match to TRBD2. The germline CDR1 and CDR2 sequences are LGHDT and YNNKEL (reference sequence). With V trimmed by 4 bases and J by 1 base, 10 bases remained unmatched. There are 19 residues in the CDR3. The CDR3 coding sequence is TGTGCCAGCAGCCTCATCCTCGGGACTAGCGGGACGTCCTACAATGAGCAGTTCTTC. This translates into CASSLILGTSGTSYNEQFF.

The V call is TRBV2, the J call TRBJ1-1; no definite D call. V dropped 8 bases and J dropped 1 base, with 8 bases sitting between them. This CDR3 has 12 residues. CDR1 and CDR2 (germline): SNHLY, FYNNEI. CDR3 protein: CASSAENTEAFF. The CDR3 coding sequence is TGTGCCAGCTCCGCGGAGAACACTGAAGCTTTCTTT.

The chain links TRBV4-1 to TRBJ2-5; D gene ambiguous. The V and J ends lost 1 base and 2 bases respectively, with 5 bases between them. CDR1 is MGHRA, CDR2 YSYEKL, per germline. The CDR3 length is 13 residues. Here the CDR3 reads CASSQAAQETQYF. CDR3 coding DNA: TGCGCCAGCAGCCAAGCCGCGCAAGAGACCCAGTACTTC.

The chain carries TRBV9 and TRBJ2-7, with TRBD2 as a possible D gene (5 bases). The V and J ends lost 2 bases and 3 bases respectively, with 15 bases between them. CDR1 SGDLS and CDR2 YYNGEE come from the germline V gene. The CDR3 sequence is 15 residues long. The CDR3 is CASSVSPERDYEQYF. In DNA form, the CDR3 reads TGTGCCAGCAGCGTCTCCCCCGAACGGGACTACGAGCAGTACTTC.

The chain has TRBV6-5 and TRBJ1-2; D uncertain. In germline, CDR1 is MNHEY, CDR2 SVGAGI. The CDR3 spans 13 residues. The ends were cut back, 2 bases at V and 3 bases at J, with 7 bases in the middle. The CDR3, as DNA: TGTGCCAGCAGTTACGGGCAGGACTATGGCTACACCTTC. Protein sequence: CASSYGQDYGYTF.

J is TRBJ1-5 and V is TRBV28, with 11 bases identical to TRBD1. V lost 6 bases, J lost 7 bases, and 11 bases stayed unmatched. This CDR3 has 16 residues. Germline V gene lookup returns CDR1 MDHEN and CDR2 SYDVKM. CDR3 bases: TGTGCCAGCAGGCCGGGGACAGGGGGATTTGGGCAGCCCCAGCATTTT. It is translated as CASRPGTGGFGQPQHF.

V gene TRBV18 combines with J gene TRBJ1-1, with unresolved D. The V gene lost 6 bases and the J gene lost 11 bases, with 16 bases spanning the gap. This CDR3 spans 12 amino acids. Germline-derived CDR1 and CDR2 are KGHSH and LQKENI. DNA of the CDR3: TGTGCCAGCTCCCTGGACGGGCTGAATGCTTTCTTT. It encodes CASSLDGLNAFF.

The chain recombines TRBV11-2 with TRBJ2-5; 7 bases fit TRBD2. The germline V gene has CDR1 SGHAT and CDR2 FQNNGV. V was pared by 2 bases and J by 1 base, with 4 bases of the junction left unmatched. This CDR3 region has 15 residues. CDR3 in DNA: TGTGCCAGCAGCTTAATGACGGGGGGCCAAGAGACCCAGTACTTC. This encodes CASSLMTGGQETQYF. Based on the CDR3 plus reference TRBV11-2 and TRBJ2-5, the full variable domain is EAGVAQSPRYKIIEKRQSVAFWCNPISGHATLYWYQQILGQGPKLLIQFQNNGVVDDSQLPKDRFSAERLKGVDSTLKIQPAKLEDSAVYLCASSLMTGGQETQYFGPGTRLLVL.

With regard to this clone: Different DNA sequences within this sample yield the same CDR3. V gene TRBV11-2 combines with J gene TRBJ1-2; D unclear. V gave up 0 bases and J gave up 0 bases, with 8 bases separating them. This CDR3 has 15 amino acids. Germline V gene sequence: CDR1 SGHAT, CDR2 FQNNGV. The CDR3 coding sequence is TGTGCCAGCAGCTTAGAGGGCAGTGCTAACTATGGCTACACCTTC. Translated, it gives CASSLEGSANYGYTF.

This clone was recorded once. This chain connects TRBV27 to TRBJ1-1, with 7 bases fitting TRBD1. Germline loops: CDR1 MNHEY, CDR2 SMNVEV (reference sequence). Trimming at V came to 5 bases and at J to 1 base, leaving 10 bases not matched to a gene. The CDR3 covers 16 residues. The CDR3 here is CASSPRTGLGNTEAFF. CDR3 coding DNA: TGTGCCAGCAGTCCCCGGACAGGCCTGGGGAACACTGAAGCTTTCTTT.

CDR3 in amino acids: CASSQIQGLGYTF. CDR3 sequence (DNA): TGCGCCAGCAGCCAGATACAGGGTCTTGGCTACACCTTC. The chain is built from TRBV4-1 and TRBJ1-2; D possibly corresponds to TRBD1 (6 bases). CDR3 length: 13 amino acids. The V gene lost 3 bases and the J gene lost 7 bases, with 12 bases spanning the gap. Germline CDR1 reads MGHRA; CDR2 reads YSYEKL.